This T cell receptor (beta chain) was captured by sequencing in a study of CD8+CD57+ T cells in acquired aplastic anemia. Background on the study: Sorted cells (CD4+ and CD8+) yielded DNA amounts that averaged roughly 3.2 ug. On average, healthy donors gave 8.5 million to 14 million reads for CD4+ cells. Whole-study results and caveats: Patients and controls shared just under 30 CD8+ CDR3 sequences. The study found no significant CD8+ Simpson's diversity difference between patients and controls.

Profiling of TCR beta VDJ combinations and CDR3 sequences used genomic DNA as template. TCRdb ran MiXCR on the reads and lists one entry per CDR3 protein. The sample has about 190,000 distinct CDR3 sequences, about half seen once. With 5 bases removed from V and 2 bases from J, the gap between germline ends came to 12 bases. The CDR3 loop spans 14 amino acids. Germline values: CDR1 MNHEY, CDR2 SVGEGT. This clonotype was picked up a small number of times. Its antigen remains unknown. Sample: sorted CD4+, CD8+, or CD8+CD57+ T cells (not recorded which) from PBMCs. The receptor comes from a human donor in good health, serving as a control. The chain combines TRBV6-2 or TRBV6-3 with TRBJ1-1, with a possible D match to TRBD1 (5 bases). CDR3 amino acids: CASSGGLTNTEAFF. The CDR3 nucleotides read TGTGCCAGCAGTGGGGGACTGACTAACACTGAAGCTTTCTTT.